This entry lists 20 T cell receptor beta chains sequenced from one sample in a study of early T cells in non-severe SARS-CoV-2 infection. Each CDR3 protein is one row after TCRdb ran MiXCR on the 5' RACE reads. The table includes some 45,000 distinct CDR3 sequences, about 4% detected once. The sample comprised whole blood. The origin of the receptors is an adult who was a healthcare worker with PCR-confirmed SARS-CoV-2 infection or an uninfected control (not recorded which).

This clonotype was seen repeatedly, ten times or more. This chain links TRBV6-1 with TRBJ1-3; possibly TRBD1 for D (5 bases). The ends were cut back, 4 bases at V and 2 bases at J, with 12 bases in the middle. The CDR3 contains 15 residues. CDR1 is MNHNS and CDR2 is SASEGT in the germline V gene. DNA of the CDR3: TGTGCCAGCAGTGGGTGGGGGAGGACTGGAAACACCATATATTTT. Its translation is CASSGWGRTGNTIYF.

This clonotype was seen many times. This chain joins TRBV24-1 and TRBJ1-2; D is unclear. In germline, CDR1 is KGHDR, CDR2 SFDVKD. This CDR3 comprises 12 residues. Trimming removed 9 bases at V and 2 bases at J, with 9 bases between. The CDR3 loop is CATSRGNYGYTF. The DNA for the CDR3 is TGTGCCACCTCCCGGGGAAACTATGGCTACACCTTC.

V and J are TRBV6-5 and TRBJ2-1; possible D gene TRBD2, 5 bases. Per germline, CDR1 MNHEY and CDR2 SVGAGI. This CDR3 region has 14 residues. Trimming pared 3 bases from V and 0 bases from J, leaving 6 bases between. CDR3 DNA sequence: TGTGCCAGCAGTTATGGGAGCTCCTACAATGAGCAGTTCTTC. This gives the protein CASSYGSSYNEQFF.

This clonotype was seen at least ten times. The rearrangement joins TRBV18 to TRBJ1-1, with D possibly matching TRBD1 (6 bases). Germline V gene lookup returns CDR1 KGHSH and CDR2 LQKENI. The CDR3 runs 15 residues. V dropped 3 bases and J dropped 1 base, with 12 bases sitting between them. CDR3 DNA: TGTGCCAGCTCACCCCCTGAGGGGGGGAACACTGAAGCTTTCTTT. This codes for CASSPPEGGNTEAFF.

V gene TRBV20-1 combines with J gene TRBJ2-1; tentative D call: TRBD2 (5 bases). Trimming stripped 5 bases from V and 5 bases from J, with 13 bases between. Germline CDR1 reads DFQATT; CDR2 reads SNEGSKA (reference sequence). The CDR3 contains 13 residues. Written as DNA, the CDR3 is TGCAGTGCTGGCCAGGACTTGAACAATGAGCAGTTCTTC. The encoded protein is CSAGQDLNNEQFF.

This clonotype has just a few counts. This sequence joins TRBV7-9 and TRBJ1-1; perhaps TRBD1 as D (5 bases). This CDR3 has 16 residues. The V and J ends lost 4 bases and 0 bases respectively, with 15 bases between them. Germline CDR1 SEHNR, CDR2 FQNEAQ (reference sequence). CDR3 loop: CASSSPPGTVNTEAFF. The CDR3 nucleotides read TGTGCCAGCAGCTCGCCCCCCGGGACGGTGAACACTGAAGCTTTCTTT.

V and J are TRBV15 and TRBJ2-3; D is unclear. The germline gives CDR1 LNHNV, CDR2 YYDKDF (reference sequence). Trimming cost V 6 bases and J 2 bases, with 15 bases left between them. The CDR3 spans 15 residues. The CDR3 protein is CATSSLLGYTDTQYF. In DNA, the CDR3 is TGTGCCACCAGTTCCCTCCTGGGGTACACAGATACGCAGTATTTT. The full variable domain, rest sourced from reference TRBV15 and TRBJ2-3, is DAMVIQNPRYQVTQFGKPVTLSCSQTLNHNVMYWYQQKSSQAPKLLFHYYDKDFNNEADTPDNFQSRRPNTSFCFLDIRSPGLGDTAMYLCATSSLLGYTDTQYFGPGTRLTVL.

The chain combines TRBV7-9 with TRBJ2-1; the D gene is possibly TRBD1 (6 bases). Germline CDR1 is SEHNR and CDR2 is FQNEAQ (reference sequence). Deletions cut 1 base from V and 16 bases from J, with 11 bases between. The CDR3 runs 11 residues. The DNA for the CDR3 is TGTGCCAGCAGCTTAGAAGGGGGTCATTTCTTC. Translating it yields CASSLEGGHFF. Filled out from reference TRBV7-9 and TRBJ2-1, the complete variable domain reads DTGVSQNPRHKITKRGQNVTFRCDPISEHNRLYWYRQTLGQGPEFLTYFQNEAQLEKSRLLSDRFSAERPKGSFSTLEIQRTEQGDSAMYLCASSLEGGHFFGPGTRLTVL.

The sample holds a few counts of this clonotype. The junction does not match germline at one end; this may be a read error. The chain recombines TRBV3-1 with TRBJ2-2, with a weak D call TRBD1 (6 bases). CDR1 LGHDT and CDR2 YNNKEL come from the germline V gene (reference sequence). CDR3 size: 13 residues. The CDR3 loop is CASSLGAAGKLFF. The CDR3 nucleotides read TGTGCCAGCAGCCTGGGGGCTGCCGGGAAGCTGTTTTTT.

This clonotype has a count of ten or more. The DNA of the CDR3 is TGCGCCAGCAGCTTGGGGGATTGGACAGTCTCTAACTATGGCTACACCTTC. It is translated as CASSLGDWTVSNYGYTF. This rearrangement joins TRBV5-1 to TRBJ1-2; tentatively, D is TRBD1 (6 bases). CDR1 and CDR2 (germline): SGHRS, YFSETQ. The CDR3 runs to 17 residues. Trimming removed 0 bases at V and 0 bases at J, with 15 bases between.

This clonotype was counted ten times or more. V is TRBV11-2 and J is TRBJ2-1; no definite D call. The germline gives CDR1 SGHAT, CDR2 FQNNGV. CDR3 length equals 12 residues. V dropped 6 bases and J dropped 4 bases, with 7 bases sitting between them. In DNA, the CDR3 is TGTGCCAGCAGGGATCAGTACAATGAGCAGTTCTTC. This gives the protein CASRDQYNEQFF.

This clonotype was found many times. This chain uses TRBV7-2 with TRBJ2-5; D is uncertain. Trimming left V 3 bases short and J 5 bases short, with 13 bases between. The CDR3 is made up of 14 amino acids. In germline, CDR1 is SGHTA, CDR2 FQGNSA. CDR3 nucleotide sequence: TGTGCCAGCAGCTTGCAGGCTAACGGGGAGACCCAGTACTTC. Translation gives CASSLQANGETQYF.

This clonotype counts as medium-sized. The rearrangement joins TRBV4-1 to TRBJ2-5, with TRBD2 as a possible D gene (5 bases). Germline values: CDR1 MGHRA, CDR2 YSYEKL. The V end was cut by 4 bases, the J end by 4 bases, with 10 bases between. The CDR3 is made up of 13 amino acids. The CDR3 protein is CASSPFRGETQYF. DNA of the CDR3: TGCGCCAGCAGCCCTTTCCGGGGAGAGACCCAGTACTTC.

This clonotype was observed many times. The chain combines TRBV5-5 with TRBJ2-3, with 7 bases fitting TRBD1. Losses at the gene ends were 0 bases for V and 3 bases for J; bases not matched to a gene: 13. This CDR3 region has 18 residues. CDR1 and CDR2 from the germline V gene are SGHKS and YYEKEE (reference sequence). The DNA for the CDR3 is TGTGCCAGCAGCTTGGAAATTAGGGCGTCAGGGGGTACAGATACGCAGTATTTT. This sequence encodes CASSLEIRASGGTDTQYF.

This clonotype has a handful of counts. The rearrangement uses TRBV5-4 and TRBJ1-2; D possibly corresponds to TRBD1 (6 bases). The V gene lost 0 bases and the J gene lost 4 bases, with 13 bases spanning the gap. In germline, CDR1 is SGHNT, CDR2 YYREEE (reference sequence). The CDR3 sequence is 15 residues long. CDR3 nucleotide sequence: TGTGCCAGCAGCTTGGAACTGGGGGCCTCCTATGGCTACACCTTC. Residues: CASSLELGASYGYTF.

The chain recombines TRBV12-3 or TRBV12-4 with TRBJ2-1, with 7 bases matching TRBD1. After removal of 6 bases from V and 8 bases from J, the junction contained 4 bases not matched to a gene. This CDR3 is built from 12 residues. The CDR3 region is CASRGTGDEQFF. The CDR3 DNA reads TGTGCCAGCAGGGGAACAGGGGATGAGCAGTTCTTC.

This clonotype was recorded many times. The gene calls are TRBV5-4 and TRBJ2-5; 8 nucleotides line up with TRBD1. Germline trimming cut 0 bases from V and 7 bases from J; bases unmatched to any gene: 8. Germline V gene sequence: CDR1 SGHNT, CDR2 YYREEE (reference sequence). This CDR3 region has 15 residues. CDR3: CASSLAGTGPVTQYF. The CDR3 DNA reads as TGTGCCAGCAGCTTGGCCGGGACAGGCCCAGTGACCCAGTACTTC.

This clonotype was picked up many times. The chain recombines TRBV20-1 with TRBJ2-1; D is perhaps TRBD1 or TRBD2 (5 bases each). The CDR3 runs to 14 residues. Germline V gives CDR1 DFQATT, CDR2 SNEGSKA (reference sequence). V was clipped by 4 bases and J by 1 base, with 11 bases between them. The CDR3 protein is CSANRDGSYNEQFF. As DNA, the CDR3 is TGCAGTGCTAACCGGGACGGATCCTACAATGAGCAGTTCTTC.

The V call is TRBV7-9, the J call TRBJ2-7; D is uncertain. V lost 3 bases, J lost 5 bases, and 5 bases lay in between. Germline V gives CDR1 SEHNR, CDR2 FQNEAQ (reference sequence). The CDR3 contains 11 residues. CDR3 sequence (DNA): TGTGCCAGCAGCTTGAAGAACGAGCAGTACTTC. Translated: CASSLKNEQYF.

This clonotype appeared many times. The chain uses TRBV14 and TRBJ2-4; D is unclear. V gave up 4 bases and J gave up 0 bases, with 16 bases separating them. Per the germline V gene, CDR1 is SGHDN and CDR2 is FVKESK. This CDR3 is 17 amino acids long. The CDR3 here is CASSPAGEELAKNIQYF. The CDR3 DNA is TGTGCCAGCAGCCCGGCTGGGGAAGAGCTAGCCAAAAACATTCAGTACTTC. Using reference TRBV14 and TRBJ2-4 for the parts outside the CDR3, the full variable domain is EAGVTQFPSHSVIEKGQTVTLRCDPISGHDNLYWYRRVMGKEIKFLLHFVKESKQDESGMPNNRFLAERTGGTYSTLKVQPAELEDSGVYFCASSPAGEELAKNIQYFGAGTRLSVL.